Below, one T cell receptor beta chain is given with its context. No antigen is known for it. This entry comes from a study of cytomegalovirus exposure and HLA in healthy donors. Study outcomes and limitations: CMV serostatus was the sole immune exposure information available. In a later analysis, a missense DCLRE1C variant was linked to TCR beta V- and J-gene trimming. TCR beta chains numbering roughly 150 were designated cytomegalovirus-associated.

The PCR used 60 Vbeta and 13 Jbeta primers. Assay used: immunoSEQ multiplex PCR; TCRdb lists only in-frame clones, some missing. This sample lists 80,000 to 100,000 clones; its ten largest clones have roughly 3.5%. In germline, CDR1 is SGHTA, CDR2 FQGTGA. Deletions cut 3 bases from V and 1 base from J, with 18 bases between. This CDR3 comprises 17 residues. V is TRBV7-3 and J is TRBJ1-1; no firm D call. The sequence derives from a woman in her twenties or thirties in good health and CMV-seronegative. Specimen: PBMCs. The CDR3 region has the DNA TGTGCCAGCAGCTTCCAAGGTGGGCTAATGACGAACACTGAAGCTTTCTTT. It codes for CASSFQGGLMTNTEAFF.